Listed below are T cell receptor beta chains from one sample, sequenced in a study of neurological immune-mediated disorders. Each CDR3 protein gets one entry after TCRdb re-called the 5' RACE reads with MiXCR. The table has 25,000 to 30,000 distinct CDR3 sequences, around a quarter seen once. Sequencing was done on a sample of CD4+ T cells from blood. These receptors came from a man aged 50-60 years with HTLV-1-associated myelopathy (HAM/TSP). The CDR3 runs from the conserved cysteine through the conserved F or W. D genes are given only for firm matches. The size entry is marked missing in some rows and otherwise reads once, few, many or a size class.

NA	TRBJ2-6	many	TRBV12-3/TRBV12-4	TGTGCCAGCAGCCAACAGGGCCAAGGCTCTGGGGCCAACGTCCTGACTTTC	CASSQQGQGSGANVLTF
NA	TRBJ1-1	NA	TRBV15	TGTGCCACCAGCGCAACAGGGCATGTCACTGAAGCTTTCTTT	CATSATGHVTEAFF
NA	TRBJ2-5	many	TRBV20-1	TGCAGTGCTAGAGTTGGATGGGAGACCCAGTACTTC	CSARVGWETQYF
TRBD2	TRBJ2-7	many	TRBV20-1	TGCAGTGCTAGAGGCAGCGGGGGCCGCCTCTCCTACGAGCAGTACTTC	CSARGSGGRLSYEQYF
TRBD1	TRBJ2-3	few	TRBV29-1	TGCAGCGTTGGACAGGGACGAGGAGATACGCAGTATTTT	CSVGQGRGDTQYF
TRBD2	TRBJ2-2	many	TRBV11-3	TGTGCCAGCAGCTTAGGGGGGGGATCGAACACCGGGGAGCTGTTTTTT	CASSLGGGSNTGELFF
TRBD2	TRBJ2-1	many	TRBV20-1	TGCAGTGCCGGGGGGAGCGGGAGCTCCTACAATGAGCAGTTCTTC	CSAGGSGSSYNEQFF
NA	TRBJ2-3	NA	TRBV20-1	TGCAGTGTCCCAACACGGGGCGGACAGTCGGATACACAGTATTTT	CSVPTRGGQSDTQYF
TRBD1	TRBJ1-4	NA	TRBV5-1	TGCGCCAGCAGCAAACAACAGGGGGGCAAAAATGAAAAACTGTTTTTT	CASSKQQGGKNEKLFF
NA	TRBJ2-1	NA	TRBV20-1	TGCAGTGCTAGTTTGGGCGGCTATGAGCAGTTCTTC	CSASLGGYEQFF
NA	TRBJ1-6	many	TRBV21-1	TGTGCCAGCAGCACCCTGTCCGGGCCTCTACAGAGCTCCTATAATTCACCCCTCCACTTT	CASSTLSGPLQSSYNSPLHF
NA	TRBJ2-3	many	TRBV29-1	TGCAGCGTCCACCTTACGGTCACAGATACGCAGTATTTT	CSVHLTVTDTQYF
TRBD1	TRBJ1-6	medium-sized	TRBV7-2	TGTGCCAGCAGCCGGGACAGGGGCTATTCACCCCTCCACTTT	CASSRDRGYSPLHF
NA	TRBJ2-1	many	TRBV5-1	TGCGCCAGCAGCTCTTCACTACTAAGTACCGATGAGCAGTTCTTC	CASSSSLLSTDEQFF
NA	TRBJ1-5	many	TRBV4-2	TGTGCCAGCAGCCAAGATCTTGCCGGGGTCCTTTATAGCAATCAGCCCCAGCATTTT	CASSQDLAGVLYSNQPQHF
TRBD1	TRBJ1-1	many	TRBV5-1	TGCGCCAGCAGCTTACACAGGGGATTGAGCACTGAAGCTTTCTTT	CASSLHRGLSTEAFF
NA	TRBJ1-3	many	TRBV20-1	TGCAGTGCTAGAGATCTGGGCGCCTCGGGAATCTCTGGAAACACCATATATTTT	CSARDLGASGISGNTIYF